The entry that follows covers one T cell receptor (beta chain) sequence. This sample is drawn from a study of technical replicates of blood from a few donors. The V segment lost 3 bases and the J segment 0 bases; nucleotides outside the gene matches: 14. Germline CDR1 reads SGHVS; CDR2 reads FNYEAQ. This CDR3 is built from 20 residues. Libraries were prepared by immunoSEQ multiplex PCR; TCRdb keeps only in-frame clonotypes and omits some of them. The profile covers 85,000 to 95,000 clones, with 95% to 97% appearing a single time and 0.36% taken by the ten largest. The TCR sequence derives from a human donor in good health. This chain links TRBV7-6 with TRBJ2-3; 11 bases are a match to TRBD2. Material for sequencing was T cells isolated from PBMCs. CDR3 amino acids: CASSFGLAGGFHTSTDTQYF. The DNA of the CDR3 is TGTGCCAGCAGCTTTGGACTAGCGGGTGGATTCCACACTAGCACAGATACGCAGTATTTT.